One and the same sample provided the 3 T cell receptor beta chains below, sequenced in a study of technical replicates of blood from a handful of donors. The assay was immunoSEQ multiplex PCR, and TCRdb's table has in-frame clones only and misses some. Among 80,000 or so clones listed, approximately 96% were seen once. Sequences were obtained from T cells isolated from PBMCs. The receptor set was obtained from a human donor in good health.

The chain couples TRBV29-1 to TRBJ1-3, with a weak D call TRBD1 (6 bases). This CDR3 contains 13 residues. Between the trimmed V and J ends, which lost 4 bases and 4 bases, there was a span of 11 bases. CDR1 is SQVTM, CDR2 ANQGSEA, per germline. The CDR3 region has the DNA TGCAGCGTTGGGACAGCCTCCGGAAACACCATATATTTT. Residues: CSVGTASGNTIYF.

The chain recombines TRBV5-6 with TRBJ1-1; unclear D gene. V gave up 2 bases and J gave up 1 base, with 12 bases separating them. From germline, CDR1 is SGHDT and CDR2 YYEEEE. The CDR3 extends over 15 amino acids. CDR3 region: CASSFGNIPNTEAFF. The CDR3 bases are TGTGCCAGCAGCTTCGGGAACATTCCGAACACTGAAGCTTTCTTT. Together with reference TRBV5-6 and TRBJ1-1, the CDR3 gives the full variable domain: DAGVTQSPTHLIKTRGQQVTLRCSPKSGHDTVSWYQQALGQGPQFIFQYYEEEERQRGNFPDRFSGHQFPNYSSELNVNALLLGDSALYLCASSFGNIPNTEAFFGQGTRLTVV.

This chain uses TRBV7-2 with TRBJ2-5, with 7 positions matching TRBD2. The V segment lost 6 bases and the J segment 2 bases; nucleotides outside the gene matches: 6. Germline V lookup: CDR1 SGHTA, CDR2 FQGNSA. This CDR3 has 14 amino acids. The CDR3 bases are TGTGCCAGCAGAACAGCGGGAATACAAGAGACCCAGTACTTC. Protein: CASRTAGIQETQYF. The full variable domain, in which reference TRBV7-2 and TRBJ2-5 provide the parts outside the CDR3, is GAGVSQSPSNKVTEKGKDVELRCDPISGHTALYWYRQSLGQGLEFLIYFQGNSAPDKSGLPSDRFSAERTGGSVSTLTIQRTQQEDSAVYLCASRTAGIQETQYFGPGTRLLVL.